This T cell receptor beta chain derives from a study of T cells expressing NK-cell markers. After re-calling the 5' RACE reads, TCRdb lists one entry per CDR3 protein, DNA absent. Recorded for this sample: around 100,000 distinct CDR3 sequences. Study-level findings and limits: Of the CD8+ T cells in over five donors, roughly 1.0-7.5% belonged to dominant NKG2C+ clonotypes.

A word on this clonotype: Its antigen is undetermined.

This CDR3 has 13 amino acids. Germline CDR1 and CDR2: SGHTS and YDEGEE. This clonotype was obtained from a woman aged 18-70 years in good health. V gene TRBV5-8 combines with J gene TRBJ2-7; TCRdb's assignment of TRBD1 cannot be checked, as there is no DNA. Input material: blood T cells: a sorted CD56 or NKG2C T cell subset, CD4+ or CD8+ T cells, or bulk PBMC T cells (not recorded which). This chain's CDR3 is CASSLGQGDEQYF. Full variable domain (outside the CDR3, taken from reference TRBV5-8 and TRBJ2-7): EAGVTQSPTHLIKTRGQQATLRCSPISGHTSVYWYQQALGLGLQFLLWYDEGEERNRGNFPPRFSGRQFPNYSSELNVNALELEDSALYLCASSLGQGDEQYFGPGTRLTVT.